This T cell receptor beta chain was profiled in a study of blood T cell repertoires in COVID-19. Study summary: Samples taken during acute and convalescent COVID-19 were collected in the United States, Italy and Spain. PBMCs, B-cell-depleted T cells, or T cells were the source of the cDNA or gDNA that made up the material.

Study processing details: Quantification of nucleated cells was approximated via reference gene primer amplification. Sequencing used immunoSEQ multiplex PCR; TCRdb keeps in-frame clones, though not all of them. D and trimming were read from the DNA, whereas the V and J calls and clone size are those reported in that table. The sample lists nearly 200,000 clones; 84% were seen once. The CDR3 has 11 amino acids. Germline V CDR1 and CDR2: MNHEY, SMNVEV (reference sequence). Trimming left V 5 bases short and J 6 bases short, with 8 bases between. Sequenced: peripheral blood. The chain uses TRBV27 and TRBJ2-7; D ambiguous. This TCR was sampled from a woman between 65 and 79 years old with active or convalescent COVID-19. CDR3 in DNA: TGTGCCAGCAGTCTGTCAGGCGAGCAGTACTTC. Translation gives CASSLSGEQYF.